This T cell receptor (beta chain) was sequenced in a study of blood T cell repertoires in COVID-19. The V segment lost 8 bases and the J segment 5 bases; nucleotides outside the gene matches: 5. From germline, CDR1 is MDHEN and CDR2 SYDVKM. This CDR3 is built from 12 residues. The repertoire was sequenced with immunoSEQ multiplex PCR; TCRdb's copy has only in-frame clones and lacks some. Seen here are 60,000 to 70,000 clones, approximately 85% observed once, and the top ten hold roughly 43%. The rearrangement links TRBV28 to TRBJ1-2; the match to TRBD1 covers 7 bases. Sequenced sample: peripheral blood. This receptor was obtained from a woman aged 60-75 years with COVID-19, enrolled during active disease. The CDR3 DNA is TGTGCCAGCGCCACAGGGGTTTATGGCTACACCTTC. It encodes CASATGVYGYTF.